This TCR beta chain comes out of a study of T cells in Graves' hyperthyroidism and ophthalmopathy. RNA transcripts served as the template for amplifying TCR beta CDR3 regions. First-round RT-PCR of the TCR CDR3 relied on the HTBI primer set. TCRdb processed the multiplex PCR reads anew with MiXCR; each CDR3 protein has one entry. Of almost 500,000 distinct CDR3 sequences in the sample, around a fifth were seen once. This clonotype has at least ten counts. The sequenced sample consisted of blood. The receptor's source is a woman in her seventies with Graves' ophthalmopathy.

CDR3 protein: CASSPGGAGGVYEQYF. CDR3 bases: TGTGCCAGCAGCCCTGGGGGTGCGGGAGGGGTCTACGAGCAGTACTTC. The chain couples TRBV28 to TRBJ2-7; TRBD2 agrees at 9 bases. Trimming cost V 6 bases and J 3 bases; bases outside gene matches: 12. CDR1 and CDR2 from the germline V gene are MDHEN and SYDVKM. The CDR3 has 16 amino acids.